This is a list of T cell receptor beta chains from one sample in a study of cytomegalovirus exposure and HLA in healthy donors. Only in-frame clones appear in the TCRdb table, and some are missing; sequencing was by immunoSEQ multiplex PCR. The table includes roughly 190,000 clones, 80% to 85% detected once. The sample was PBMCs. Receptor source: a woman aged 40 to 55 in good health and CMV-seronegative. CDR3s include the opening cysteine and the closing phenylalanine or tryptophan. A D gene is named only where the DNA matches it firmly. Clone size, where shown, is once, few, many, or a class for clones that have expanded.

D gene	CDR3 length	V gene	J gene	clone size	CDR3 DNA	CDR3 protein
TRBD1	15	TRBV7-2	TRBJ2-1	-	TGTGCCAGCAGCATCGGGACAGGAGCCTACAATGAGCAGTTCTTC	CASSIGTGAYNEQFF
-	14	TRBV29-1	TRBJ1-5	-	TGCAGCGTTGCAACAGCTTATAGCAATCAGCCCCAGCATTTT	CSVATAYSNQPQHF
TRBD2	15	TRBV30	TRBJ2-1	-	TGTGCCTGGAGTGTACCGGGGGGAGCCTACAATGAGCAGTTCTTC	CAWSVPGGAYNEQFF
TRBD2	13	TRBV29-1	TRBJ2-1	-	TGCAGCGTTAGCGGGAGTGGGTACAATGAGCAGTTCTTC	CSVSGSGYNEQFF
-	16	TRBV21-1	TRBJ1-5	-	TGTGCCAGCACCGTCCCAGGGGAAGAGAGCAATCAGCCCCAGCATTTT	CASTVPGEESNQPQHF
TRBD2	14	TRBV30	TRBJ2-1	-	TGTGCCTGGAGTGAGGCTAGCGGGAGGAATGAGCAGTTCTTC	CAWSEASGRNEQFF
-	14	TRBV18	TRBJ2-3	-	TGTGCCAGCTCACCAGCGGGCCTCACAGATACGCAGTATTTT	CASSPAGLTDTQYF
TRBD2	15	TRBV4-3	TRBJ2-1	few	TGCGCCAGCAGCCCCAGCGGGAGGGCCGAGGATGAGCAGTTCTTC	CASSPSGRAEDEQFF
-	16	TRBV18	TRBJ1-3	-	TGTGCCAGCTCACCGGCGGGTGGGATTGGAGGAAACACCATATATTTT	CASSPAGGIGGNTIYF
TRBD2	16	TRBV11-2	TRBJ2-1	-	TGTGCCAGCAGCTTCCTCAGGGGCGGGAGGAGGAATGAGCAGCTCTTC	CASSFLRGGRRNEQLF
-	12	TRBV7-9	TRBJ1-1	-	TGTGCCAGCAGCTTACCCAGGGGTGAAGCTTTCTTT	CASSLPRGEAFF
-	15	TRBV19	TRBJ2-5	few	TGTGCCAGTAGTATAAGTAAGGGGCGGCAAGAGACCCAGTACTTC	CASSISKGRQETQYF
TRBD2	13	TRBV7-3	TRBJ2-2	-	TGTGCCAGCAGTTCTCTAGCGGGAGCGGAGCTGTTTTTT	CASSSLAGAELFF
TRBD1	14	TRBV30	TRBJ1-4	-	TGTGCCTGGAGCCCCGGGACAGGGCGTGAAAAACTGTTTTTT	CAWSPGTGREKLFF
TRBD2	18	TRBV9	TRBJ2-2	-	TGTGCCAGCAGCTTCGGGACTAGCGGGATTAGAAGTGCCGGGGAGCTGTTTTTT	CASSFGTSGIRSAGELFF
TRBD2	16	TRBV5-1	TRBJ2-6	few	TGCGCCAGCAAGGTAGCGGGAGACATAGGGGCCAACGTCCTGACTTTC	CASKVAGDIGANVLTF
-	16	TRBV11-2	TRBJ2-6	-	TGTGCCAGCAGCTTAGTTGGGCAGCCTGGGGCCAACGTCCTGACTTTC	CASSLVGQPGANVLTF
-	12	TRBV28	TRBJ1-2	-	TGTGCCAGCCGGGGGGCGCGGCATGGCTACACCTTC	CASRGARHGYTF
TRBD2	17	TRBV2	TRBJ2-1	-	TGTGCCAGCAGTGAAGAGGGACTAGCGGGGCCTTACAATGAGCAGTTCTTC	CASSEEGLAGPYNEQFF
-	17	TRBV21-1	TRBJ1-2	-	TGTGCCAGCAGCAAAGGGACAGGCCTGTTCCGATGTAGTGGCTACACCTTC	CASSKGTGLFRCSGYTF
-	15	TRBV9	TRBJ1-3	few	TGTGCCAGCAGCCCCAGGTTGGGACTTGGAAACACCATATATTTT	CASSPRLGLGNTIYF
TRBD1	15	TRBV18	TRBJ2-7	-	TGTGCCAGCTCACCCATCCGACAGGGGGCCTACGAGCAGTACTTC	CASSPIRQGAYEQYF
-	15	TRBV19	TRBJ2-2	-	TGTGCCAGCCAGACACGGACAGCGAACACCGGGGAGCTGTTTTTT	CASQTRTANTGELFF
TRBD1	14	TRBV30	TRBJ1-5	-	TGTGCCTGGAGTGGACAGGGCTTAATGGCGCCCCAGCATTTT	CAWSGQGLMAPQHF
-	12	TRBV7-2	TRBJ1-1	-	TGTGCCAGCAGCTTAGGTGTAGGGAGTACTTTCTTT	CASSLGVGSTFF
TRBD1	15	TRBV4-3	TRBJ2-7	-	TGCGCCAGCAGCCGGGACAGGGGTGACTCCTACGAGCAGTACTTC	CASSRDRGDSYEQYF
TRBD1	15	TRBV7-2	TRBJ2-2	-	TGTGCCAGCAGCCAGAACAGGGGGGACACCGGGGAGCTGTTTTTT	CASSQNRGDTGELFF
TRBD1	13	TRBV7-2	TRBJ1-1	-	TGTGCCAGCAGCCTCGGACAGGCCGCTGAAGCTTTCTTT	CASSLGQAAEAFF
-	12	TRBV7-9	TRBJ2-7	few	TGTTCCAGCAGCCACACAAACTACGAGCAGTACTTC	CSSSHTNYEQYF
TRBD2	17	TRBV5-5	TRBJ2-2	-	TGTGCCAGCAGCTTGGATTGGCGGGAGGCGAACACCGGGGAGCTGTTTTTT	CASSLDWREANTGELFF
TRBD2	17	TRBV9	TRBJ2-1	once	TGTGCCAGCAGCGTGAACCCGGGACTAGCGGGAGTTAATGAGCAGTTCTTC	CASSVNPGLAGVNEQFF
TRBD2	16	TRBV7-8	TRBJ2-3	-	TGTGCCAGCAGCTTAGACCTAGCGGGGAGCACAGATACGCAGTATTTT	CASSLDLAGSTDTQYF
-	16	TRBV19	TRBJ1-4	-	TGTGCCAGTTCGGAGATAGGCGGCCCAACTAATGAAAAACTGTTTTTT	CASSEIGGPTNEKLFF
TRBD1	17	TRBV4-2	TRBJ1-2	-	TGTGCCAGCAGCCAAGCGGTGGGGACAGGGGGCGCCTATGGCTACACCTTC	CASSQAVGTGGAYGYTF
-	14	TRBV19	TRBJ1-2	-	TGTGCCAGTAGTTTAGCAGGGGCCCCTTATGGCTACACCTTC	CASSLAGAPYGYTF
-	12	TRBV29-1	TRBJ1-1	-	TGCAGCGTTGTGATAGGAGGCGCCCAAGCTTTCTTT	CSVVIGGAQAFF
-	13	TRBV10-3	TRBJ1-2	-	TGTGCCATCAGTGACGGGGAAACCGGGGGCTACACCTTC	CAISDGETGGYTF
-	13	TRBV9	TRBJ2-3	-	TGTGCCAGCAGCGTCGGGGATACAGATACGCAGTATTTT	CASSVGDTDTQYF
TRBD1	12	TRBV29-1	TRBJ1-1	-	TGCAGCGTTAGACAGGGGGACACTGAAGCTTTCTTT	CSVRQGDTEAFF
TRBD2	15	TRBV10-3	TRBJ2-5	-	TGTGCCATCGGGGCGGGCGGGAGCCTCCAAGAGACCCAGTACTTC	CAIGAGGSLQETQYF
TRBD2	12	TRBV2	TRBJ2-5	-	TGTGCCGGGGGGGAGAATCGAGAGACCCAGTACTTC	CAGGENRETQYF
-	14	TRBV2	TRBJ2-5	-	TGTGCCAGCAGTGAATTTGGCGGCCAAGAGACCCAGTACTTC	CASSEFGGQETQYF
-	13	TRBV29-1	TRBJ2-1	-	TGCAGCGTTGAATCGCTAGGGAGGTTAGGGCAGTTCTTC	CSVESLGRLGQFF
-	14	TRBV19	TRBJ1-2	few	TGTGCCAGTAGTATAGGACGACAACACTATGGCTACACCTTC	CASSIGRQHYGYTF
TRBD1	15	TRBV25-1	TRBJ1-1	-	TGTGCCAGCAGTGAATCCGGGACAGGCGGCACTGAAGCTTTCTTT	CASSESGTGGTEAFF